Reported below is one T cell receptor (beta chain). No antigen is known for it. No much larger clone is present one base from it, and per-base qualities are unavailable. The library was made by the immunoSEQ multiplex PCR assay. What TCRdb holds here is the immuneACCESS table cut down to in-frame rearrangements. Part of the clones is not present; checked against another copy, under half of the missing clones reflect an unresolved V gene, and the others are unexplained. The sample table shows 550 to 700 clones, and approximately 91% are seen once. The ten largest clones capture approximately 5% of the sample. The germline V gene specifies SQVTM as CDR1 and ANQGSEA as CDR2. Counted from cysteine to phenylalanine, this CDR3 has 15 amino acids. The retained sequence is limited to the CDR3, 45 bases, with the frame set at the first base. Trimming removed 7 bases from V and 7 bases from J; the gene matches leave 16 bases unexplained.

This sample stems from a study of chemoradiotherapy in HPV16-positive cancers (dated by TCRdb to between 2022 and 2023). In the study overall: Candidate HPV-specific T-cell clones and common TCR motifs were defined through functional T-cell assays on cells from two HPV16-positive patients. Whether T-cell immunity against the HPV oncoproteins E6 and E7 changes during chemoradiotherapy and whether survival is affected by this immunity were examined in the study. Next, the candidate HPV-specific TCRs and motifs were followed in TCR repertoires from approximately 82 patients with HPV-related cancers.

Repertoires were sampled repeatedly over the course of chemoradiotherapy so that clonal expansion in the tumor microenvironment could be followed. The full study reports these points: In HPV16-positive patients, expansion of HPV-responsive T cells during chemoradiotherapy was associated with improved recurrence-free survival. The functional definition of HPV-specific T cells was derived from only a couple of HPV16-positive patients, and the survival association was reported for HPV16-positive patients. Expansion of candidate HPV-specific clones and E7-related TCR motifs was observed in the tumor microenvironment during treatment, whereas no such expansion was observed for non-HPV-specific T cells.

The sequence derives from a human donor with HPV-associated anogenital cancer. This sequence uses TRBV29-1 and TRBJ1-1; 9 bases in the junction line up with TRBD1. The sequences come from tumor tissue, collected from a patient who underwent chemoradiotherapy. The DNA sequence reads TGCAGCGCTAATGCGCCGGGACAGGGAGGGTTTGAAGCTTTCTTT. It codes for CSANAPGQGGFEAFF. Joined to the reference TRBV29-1 and TRBJ1-1 proteins, this CDR3 gives the full variable domain: SAVISQKPSRDICQRGTSLTIQCQVDSQVTMMFWYRQQPGQSLTLIATANQGSEATYESGFVIDKFPISRPNLTFSTLTVSNMSPEDSSIYLCSANAPGQGGFEAFFGQGTRLTVV.